One sample yielded the 23 T cell receptor beta chains listed below, sequenced in a study of T-cell reconstitution after alpha-beta-depleted transplantation in children. The TCRbeta library was prepared with unique molecular identifiers. MiXCR, run by TCRdb on the PCR reads, gives a single entry per CDR3 protein. The sample contains approximately 400,000 distinct CDR3 sequences, 11% of which appear only once. Sequenced material: PBMCs from the stem cell graft donor, taken from the stem cell graft. All receptors come from a human donor who donated a stem cell graft to a child with acute myeloid leukemia.

A few counts support this clonotype. V usage is TRBV2 and J usage is TRBJ2-5, with 9 bases fitting TRBD2. The CDR3 is made up of 16 amino acids. Germline V gene data show CDR1 as SNHLY and CDR2 as FYNNEI. V dropped 6 bases and J dropped 4; count of bases not matched to a gene: 12. The CDR3 sequence: CASSWEISGSSETQYF. The CDR3 coding sequence is TGTGCCAGCAGCTGGGAGATTAGCGGGAGCTCAGAGACCCAGTACTTC.

This clonotype was picked up many times. The chain joins TRBV5-6 to TRBJ2-7; D call uncertain. This CDR3 is built from 13 residues. In germline, CDR1 is SGHDT, CDR2 YYEEEE. Between the trimmed V and J ends, which lost 0 bases and 0 bases, there was a span of 4 bases. CDR3 DNA: TGTGCCAGCAGCTTGGCCAGCTCCTACGAGCAGTACTTC. As protein: CASSLASSYEQYF.

This chain links TRBV29-1 with TRBJ2-3, with 8 bases that match TRBD1. The CDR3 has 13 residues. The V gene's germline CDR1 is SQVTM and CDR2 ANQGSEA. Trimming cost V 7 bases and J 1 base; bases outside gene matches: 4. The CDR3, as DNA: TGCAGCGGCCCGGGACAGGGCACAGATACGCAGTATTTT. This encodes CSGPGQGTDTQYF.

The rearrangement joins TRBV6-1 to TRBJ1-1, with a tentative D call TRBD1 (5 bases). Deletions cut 6 bases from V and 3 bases from J, with 14 bases between. The CDR3 runs 14 residues. CDR1 and CDR2 from the germline V gene are MNHNS and SASEGT. The CDR3 loop reads CASRSVGGDTEAFF. The CDR3 coding sequence is TGTGCCAGCAGATCGGTGGGAGGGGACACTGAAGCTTTCTTT.

This clonotype has just a few counts. This chain uses TRBV5-1 with TRBJ2-7; TRBD1 agrees at 9 bases. With V trimmed by 7 bases and J by 0 bases, 17 bases remained unmatched. The CDR3 totals 18 residues. The germline V gene encodes CDR1 SGHRS and CDR2 YFSETQ. As DNA, the CDR3 is TGCGCCAGCGGCCTACCGGGACAGGGCTCATACGGCTCCTACGAGCAGTACGTC. Translation gives CASGLPGQGSYGSYEQYV.

This clonotype came up many times. V and J are TRBV5-5 and TRBJ2-5; tentatively, D is TRBD1 or TRBD2 (7 bases each). Trimming took off 4 bases at V and 3 bases at J, with 16 bases between the two ends. Germline lookup yields CDR1 SGHKS and CDR2 YYEKEE (reference sequence). This CDR3 spans 15 amino acids. The CDR3 DNA reads TGTGCCAGCAGCGGGAAGGGGGGGACAGAAGAGACCCAGTACTTC. The encoded protein is CASSGKGGTEETQYF.

This clonotype has just a few counts. The chain employs TRBV7-2 and TRBJ1-6, with D uncertain. There are 15 residues in the CDR3. The V end lost 7 bases, the J end lost 7 bases, and 17 bases lay between the germline ends. Germline assignment: CDR1 SGHTA and CDR2 FQGNSA. The CDR3 spells CASIPTNSPNSPLHF. Written as DNA, the CDR3 is TGTGCCAGCATCCCGACGAACAGTCCAAATTCACCCCTCCACTTT.

This clonotype has a handful of counts. The chain couples TRBV21-1 to TRBJ2-1; TRBD2, the table's D call, lacks a check against the DNA. TRBV21-1 is a known pseudogene. The CDR3 consists of 19 residues. The CDR3 spells CASKQVPISLRSSYNEQFF. CDR3 DNA: TGTGCCAGCAAGCAAGTCCCTATCTCGCTACGAAGCTCCTACAATGAGCAGTTCTTC.

This chain joins TRBV4-1 and TRBJ1-6, with D unresolved. Trimming took 0 bases from V and 4 from J, leaving 19 bases between them. Germline CDR1 is MGHRA and CDR2 is YSYEKL. The CDR3 runs 19 residues. DNA of the CDR3: TGCGCCAGCAGCCAAGATTCCCCCCGGATGACAACTTATAATTCACCCCTCCACTTT. Its protein is CASSQDSPRMTTYNSPLHF.

This clonotype was seen a handful of times. This chain uses TRBV5-6 with TRBJ2-1, with 9 bases identical to TRBD2. Germline loops: CDR1 SGHDT, CDR2 YYEEEE. The CDR3 spans 15 residues. The V gene end was trimmed by 0 bases and the J gene end by 6 bases; junction bases not matched to a gene: 4. CDR3 nucleotides: TGTGCCAGCAGCTTGGACCTAGCGGGAATCAATGAGCAGTTCTTC. Protein product: CASSLDLAGINEQFF.

The J gene is TRBJ2-4, the V gene TRBV4-1; 9 bases agree with TRBD2. Germline V gene sequence: CDR1 MGHRA, CDR2 YSYEKL. After removal of 0 bases from V and 3 bases from J, the junction contained 12 bases not matched to a gene. This CDR3 has 19 amino acids. CDR3 loop: CASSQDLAGLAGNKNIQYF. CDR3 in DNA: TGCGCCAGCAGCCAAGATCTTGCCGGCCTAGCGGGAAACAAAAACATTCAGTACTTC.

This clonotype was seen many times. This rearrangement joins TRBV11-2 to TRBJ2-1; 7 nucleotides align to TRBD2. CDR1 and CDR2 from the germline V gene are SGHAT and FQNNGV. Losses at the gene ends were 0 bases for V and 10 bases for J; bases not matched to a gene: 3. This CDR3 region has 13 residues. The CDR3 coding sequence is TGTGCCAGCAGCTTAGAATGGGGGGGAGAGCAGTTCTTC. It codes for CASSLEWGGEQFF.

The chain carries TRBV2 and TRBJ2-5, with D possibly being TRBD1 (6 bases). CDR1 and CDR2 from the germline V gene are SNHLY and FYNNEI. V was clipped by 4 bases and J by 0 bases, with 12 bases between them. The CDR3 contains 15 residues. The CDR3 sequence: CASSATGNHQETQYF. CDR3 bases: TGTGCCAGCAGTGCAACAGGGAACCACCAAGAGACCCAGTACTTC.

As concerns this clonotype: A clone one base away is much larger, so this may be a read error. The chain couples TRBV20-1 to TRBJ2-5; 10 bases match TRBD2. Germline CDR1 DFQATT, CDR2 SNEGSKA (reference sequence). This CDR3 region has 16 residues. The CDR3 sequence: CSARARSGGGIETRYF. The DNA for the CDR3 is TGCAGTGCTAGGGCCCGGAGCGGGGGGGGCATCGAGACCCGGTACTTC.

This clonotype has ten or more counts. This chain links TRBV29-1 with TRBJ2-7; D call uncertain. V was trimmed by 4 bases and J by 4 bases, leaving 14 bases between them. From germline, CDR1 is SQVTM and CDR2 ANQGSEA. The CDR3 is made up of 13 amino acids. The CDR3 nucleotides read TGCAGCGTTGTGACGGTTGCTGAGTACGAGCAGTACTTC. This gives the protein CSVVTVAEYEQYF.

This clonotype was observed a few times. A junction boundary mismatches the germline segment, possibly from a read error. The rearrangement links TRBV12-3 or TRBV12-4 to TRBJ1-1; the D gene is possibly TRBD1 (5 bases). This CDR3 has 14 residues. CDR3 loop: CASSGVGVKTEAFF. CDR3 bases: TGTGCCAGCAGTGGGGTGGGGGTGAAGACTGAAGCTTTCTTT.

This clonotype was seen repeatedly, ten times or more. The CDR3 bases are TGCAGCGTTGTAGGTGGGAACTCTGGAAACACCATATATTTT. It encodes CSVVGGNSGNTIYF. V and J are TRBV29-1 and TRBJ1-3; no definite D call. This CDR3 has 14 amino acids. Per the germline V gene, CDR1 is SQVTM and CDR2 is ANQGSEA. V gave up 4 bases and J gave up 0 bases, with 10 bases separating them.

Many counts were recorded for this clonotype. The chain recombines TRBV20-1 with TRBJ2-5; 10 bases are a match to TRBD2. Germline CDR1 is DFQATT and CDR2 is SNEGSKA (reference sequence). V was pared by 2 bases and J by 2 bases, with 8 bases of the junction left unmatched. CDR3 length: 16 amino acids. The CDR3, as DNA: TGCAGTGCTAGAATCCCACTAGCGGGATCACAAGAGACCCAGTACTTC. Translation gives CSARIPLAGSQETQYF.

Only a few counts were recorded for this clonotype. The chain uses TRBV6-1 and TRBJ1-1, with D unresolved. CDR3 size: 13 residues. Germline values: CDR1 MNHNS, CDR2 SASEGT. The ends were cut back, 4 bases at V and 7 bases at J, with 13 bases in the middle. The CDR3, as DNA: TGTGCCAGCAGTGTACAGAGATCTTATGAAGCTTTCTTT. Translating it yields CASSVQRSYEAFF.

The rearrangement links TRBV12-3 or TRBV12-4 to TRBJ1-5; 9 bases align to TRBD1. After removal of 6 bases from V and 4 bases from J, the junction contained 7 bases not matched to a gene. This CDR3 region has 15 residues. CDR3 nucleotide sequence: TGTGCCAGCAGATCAACAGGGGGCGGGAATCAGCCCCAGCATTTT. Its translation is CASRSTGGGNQPQHF.

Ten or more counts support this clonotype. The rearrangement links TRBV29-1 to TRBJ2-1; the D is unclear. The CDR3 covers 13 residues. The V and J ends lost 4 bases and 7 bases respectively, with 14 bases between them. Germline V gene lookup returns CDR1 SQVTM and CDR2 ANQGSEA. The CDR3 protein is CSVARGQPNEQFF. CDR3 bases: TGCAGCGTTGCCCGCGGCCAACCAAATGAGCAGTTCTTC.

This clonotype showed up just a few times. V is TRBV6-5 and J is TRBJ2-7; D gene uncertain. Germline V gives CDR1 MNHEY, CDR2 SVGAGI. V lost 4 bases and J lost 3, with 16 bases in between. This CDR3 has 15 amino acids. The CDR3 nucleotides are TGTGCCAGCAGTTCTAATGGGATCCTGGACTACGAGCAGTACTTC. It encodes CASSSNGILDYEQYF.

This chain uses TRBV3-1 with TRBJ2-5; a possible D gene is TRBD1 (6 bases). Trimming stripped 7 bases from V and 5 bases from J, with 26 bases between. The CDR3 contains 17 residues. Germline V CDR1 and CDR2: LGHDT, YNNKEL (reference sequence). CDR3 residues: CASTTPRSQGPGETQYF. CDR3 nucleotide sequence: TGTGCCAGCACCACTCCGCGGTCACAGGGACCAGGGGAGACCCAGTACTTC.